The 15 T cell receptor beta chains listed next were all sequenced from one sample in a study of T-cell memory formation after mild COVID-19. TCRdb called the 5' RACE reads again in MiXCR, with one record for every CDR3 protein. The sample lists 250,000 to 350,000 distinct CDR3 sequences; less than 20% were seen once. The sequenced material came from PBMCs or a T cell subset sorted from them (not recorded which). The receptors were gathered from a man between 18 and 35 years old who had mild COVID-19 (a few samples of this study predate the infection). Cell type and time point are not known.

The chain recombines TRBV29-1 with TRBJ1-1; D may be TRBD1 (5 bases). V was cut by 7 bases and J by 4 bases, with 13 bases left in between. The CDR3 extends over 12 amino acids. Germline lookup yields CDR1 SQVTM and CDR2 ANQGSEA. The CDR3 is CSGRFGGTEAFF. The CDR3 nucleotides are TGCAGCGGGAGGTTTGGGGGCACTGAAGCTTTCTTT.

This clonotype was observed a few times. The chain combines TRBV5-1 with TRBJ2-3; possibly TRBD1 for D (6 bases). Germline loops: CDR1 SGHRS, CDR2 YFSETQ. Trimming stripped 4 bases from V and 0 bases from J, with 9 bases between. The CDR3 sequence is 14 residues long. CDR3 nucleotide sequence: TGCGCCAGCAGCGCAGGGGACAGCACAGATACGCAGTATTTT. It encodes CASSAGDSTDTQYF. Complete variable domain (other parts from reference TRBV5-1 and TRBJ2-3): KAGVTQTPRYLIKTRGQQVTLSCSPISGHRSVSWYQQTPGQGLQFLFEYFSETQRNKGNFPGRFSGRQFSNSRSEMNVSTLELGDSALYLCASSAGDSTDTQYFGPGTRLTVL.

CDR3 bases: TGCGCCAGCAGCTCGCTCGACAGGGGGGGCAATGAGCAGTTCTTC. This encodes CASSSLDRGGNEQFF. The chain has TRBV5-1 and TRBJ2-1; 9 bases match TRBD1. The CDR3 has 15 amino acids. V trimming: 3 bases; J trimming: 6 bases; junction bases outside the gene matches: 7. Germline V CDR1 and CDR2: SGHRS, YFSETQ. The full variable domain, with the rest looked up from reference TRBV5-1 and TRBJ2-1, is KAGVTQTPRYLIKTRGQQVTLSCSPISGHRSVSWYQQTPGQGLQFLFEYFSETQRNKGNFPGRFSGRQFSNSRSEMNVSTLELGDSALYLCASSSLDRGGNEQFFGPGTRLTVL.

This sequence joins TRBV7-2 and TRBJ1-4, with D possibly being TRBD1 (6 bases). The V and J ends lost 1 base and 7 bases respectively, with 10 bases between them. The germline gives CDR1 SGHTA, CDR2 FQGNSA. This CDR3 is built from 14 residues. The CDR3 reads CASSLGGAGEKLFF. The CDR3 region has the DNA TGTGCCAGCAGCTTAGGGGGGGCTGGTGAAAAACTGTTTTTT.

This clonotype was detected many times. The genes are TRBV7-2 and TRBJ1-6; 9 bases agree with TRBD1. J gave up 12 bases and V 4 bases, and 7 bases lay outside the gene matches. CDR3 length: 14 residues. CDR1 and CDR2 from the germline V gene are SGHTA and FQGNSA. The CDR3 DNA sequence: TGTGCCAGCAGCTCCGGGACAGGGCAACGACCCCTCCACTTT. It translates to CASSSGTGQRPLHF. Variable domain in full (rest from reference TRBV7-2 and TRBJ1-6): GAGVSQSPSNKVTEKGKDVELRCDPISGHTALYWYRQSLGQGLEFLIYFQGNSAPDKSGLPSDRFSAERTGGSVSTLTIQRTQQEDSAVYLCASSSGTGQRPLHFGNGTRLTVT.

A few counts support this clonotype. The J gene is TRBJ2-3, the V gene TRBV6-1; D call uncertain. V was cut by 5 bases and J by 6 bases, with 15 bases left in between. The CDR3 sequence is 14 residues long. Per germline, CDR1 MNHNS and CDR2 SASEGT. Here the CDR3 DNA reads TGTGCCAGCAGTTCACAGTCGACCGGGGATACGCAGTATTTT. Encoded protein: CASSSQSTGDTQYF.

In this sample, this clonotype turned up a few times. The rearrangement links TRBV4-1 to TRBJ2-2, with D unclear. The germline gives CDR1 MGHRA, CDR2 YSYEKL. The V gene lost 3 bases and the J gene lost 2 bases, with 4 bases spanning the gap. This CDR3 region has 13 residues. Written as DNA, the CDR3 is TGCGCCAGCAGCCAGAGTAACACCGGGGAGCTGTTTTTT. Translating gives CASSQSNTGELFF.

DNA for the CDR3: TGTGCCAGCAGCTTAATGCGGATTAGCACAGATACGCAGTATTTT. Translating gives CASSLMRISTDTQYF. The rearrangement joins TRBV7-3 to TRBJ2-3, with D uncertain. Looked up from germline, CDR1 is SGHTA and CDR2 is FQGTGA. The CDR3 is 15 residues long. The V and J ends lost 1 base and 0 bases respectively, with 8 bases between them.

The CDR3 DNA is TGTGCCAGCTCTTCTTATTTAGGGATGGGCAAAAACATTCAGTACTTC. This translates into CASSSYLGMGKNIQYF. The rearrangement joins TRBV7-2 to TRBJ2-4; no reliable D call. Germline V lookup: CDR1 SGHTA, CDR2 FQGNSA. CDR3 size: 16 residues. Trimming left V 8 bases short and J 3 bases short, with 20 bases between.

In this sample, this clonotype turned up a few times. The V gene is TRBV11-2, the J gene TRBJ2-6; the D gene is possibly TRBD1 (5 bases). The CDR3 spans 18 residues. The V gene's germline CDR1 is SGHAT and CDR2 FQNNGV. V gave up 4 bases and J gave up 2 bases, with 18 bases separating them. The CDR3 sequence is CASSYRRGRRAGANVLTF. The CDR3 region has the DNA TGTGCCAGCAGCTACCGAAGGGGCAGAAGGGCTGGGGCCAACGTCCTGACTTTC.

The V gene is TRBV12-3 or TRBV12-4, the J gene TRBJ2-7, with TRBD1 matching 7 bases. This CDR3 spans 14 amino acids. J was trimmed by 7 bases and V by 4 bases; bases with no gene match: 10. CDR3 region: CASSSPDRAWEQYV. The DNA of the CDR3 is TGTGCCAGCAGTTCCCCCGACAGGGCTTGGGAGCAGTACGTC.

The table lists this clonotype with a few counts. This sequence joins TRBV7-2 and TRBJ2-5, with TRBD1 matching 7 bases. CDR1 and CDR2 from the germline V gene are SGHTA and FQGNSA. CDR3 length equals 14 residues. The ends lost 7 bases at V and 1 base at J; junction bases unmatched: 6. Here the CDR3 reads CASKNRGPQETQYF. In DNA form, the CDR3 reads TGTGCCAGCAAGAACAGGGGTCCCCAAGAGACCCAGTACTTC.

This clonotype was picked up a small number of times. The J gene is TRBJ1-6, the V gene TRBV7-9, with 8 bases lining up with TRBD1. CDR1 SEHNR and CDR2 FQNEAQ come from the germline V gene (reference sequence). With 5 bases clipped from V and 0 bases from J, the junction kept 18 bases outside the gene matches. This CDR3 spans 21 amino acids. The CDR3 DNA reads TGTGCCAGCAGCCCGAGCCGACAGGGGACCGACATAAGCTCCTATAATTCACCCCTCCACTTT. It is translated as CASSPSRQGTDISSYNSPLHF.

This clonotype was observed once. The V call is TRBV7-2, the J call TRBJ1-2; D is unresolved. The CDR3 has 15 amino acids. Per the germline V gene, CDR1 is SGHTA and CDR2 is FQGNSA. Trimming removed 0 bases at V and 8 bases at J, with 16 bases between. In nucleotides, the CDR3 is TGTGCCAGCAGCTTAGCTGGTATCGGGGTGCAGGGCTACACCTTC. Amino acids: CASSLAGIGVQGYTF.

The chain recombines TRBV5-1 with TRBJ2-5, with D possibly matching TRBD2 (6 bases). Trimming shortened V by 3 bases and J by 4 bases, and 13 bases separated the two germline ends. CDR3 length: 14 residues. Germline V gene sequence: CDR1 SGHRS, CDR2 YFSETQ. CDR3 loop: CASSSGRGTETQYF. CDR3 bases: TGCGCCAGCAGCTCCGGCCGGGGGACAGAGACCCAGTACTTC.